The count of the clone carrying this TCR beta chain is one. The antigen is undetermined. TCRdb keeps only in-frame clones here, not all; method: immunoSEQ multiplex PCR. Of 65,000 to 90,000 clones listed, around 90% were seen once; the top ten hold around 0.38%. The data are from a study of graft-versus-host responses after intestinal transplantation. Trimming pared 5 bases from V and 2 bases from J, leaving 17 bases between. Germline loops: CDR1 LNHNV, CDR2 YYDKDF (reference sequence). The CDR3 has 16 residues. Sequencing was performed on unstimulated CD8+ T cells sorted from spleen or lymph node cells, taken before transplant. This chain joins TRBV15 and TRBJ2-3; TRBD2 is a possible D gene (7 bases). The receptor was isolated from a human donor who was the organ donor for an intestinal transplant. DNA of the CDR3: TGTGCCACCAGCCTTCGGGGAGGGGGACTCACAGATACGCAGTATTTT. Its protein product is CATSLRGGGLTDTQYF.